These 18 T cell receptor beta chains were sequenced from one sample in a study of response to subunit inactivated influenza vaccine. TCRdb re-called the RT-PCR reads with MiXCR, one entry per CDR3 protein. The sample consists of around 520,000 distinct CDR3 sequences, 25% of them appearing once. Sequences were derived from CD4+ T cells sorted from PBMCs, sampled about 5 days after vaccination. These receptors came from a man aged 50 to 60 who received an inactivated influenza vaccine.

This rearrangement joins TRBV5-1 to TRBJ2-5; 7 nucleotides agree with TRBD1. Germline CDR1 and CDR2: SGHRS and YFSETQ. V lost 4 bases to trimming and J lost 2 bases; unmatched junction nucleotides: 5. The CDR3 covers 14 residues. This CDR3 reads CASSIGTVQETQYF. The CDR3 DNA reads as TGCGCCAGCAGCATCGGGACAGTTCAAGAGACCCAGTACTTC.

This clonotype was counted only a few times. This rearrangement joins TRBV29-1 to TRBJ1-1, with D perhaps matching TRBD1 (5 bases). V was cut by 6 bases and J by 2 bases, with 10 bases left in between. Germline V CDR1 and CDR2: SQVTM, ANQGSEA. The CDR3 has 12 residues. CDR3 sequence (DNA): TGCAGCGTAGCACAGGTAAACACTGAAGCTTTCTTT. The encoded protein is CSVAQVNTEAFF.

The chain carries TRBV7-9 and TRBJ1-6; D is undetermined. Germline loops: CDR1 SEHNR, CDR2 FQNEAQ (reference sequence). Trimming cost V 5 bases and J 5 bases, with 4 bases left between them. The CDR3 runs 12 residues. This chain's CDR3 is CASSTHNSPLHF. DNA of the CDR3: TGTGCCAGCAGCACCCATAATTCACCCCTCCACTTT.

The rearrangement links TRBV20-1 to TRBJ2-7, with no clear D. The V end was cut by 3 bases, the J end by 5 bases, with 11 bases between. Germline CDR1 DFQATT, CDR2 SNEGSKA (reference sequence). The CDR3 has 12 residues. CDR3 in DNA: TGCAGTGCTAGTGGGCAGGTTGACGAGCAGTACTTC. Translated: CSASGQVDEQYF.

A few counts support this clonotype. The chain combines TRBV5-1 with TRBJ2-6; no clear D gene. Trimming stripped 5 bases from V and 4 bases from J, with 22 bases between. The CDR3 contains 18 residues. CDR1 SGHRS and CDR2 YFSETQ come from the germline V gene. In nucleotides, the CDR3 is TGCGCCAGCAGTCTCTCCTCAGGTCAGGCAACGGGGGCCAACGTCCTGACTTTC. Translation: CASSLSSGQATGANVLTF.

This clonotype has more than one count but fewer than ten. The V call is TRBV11-2, the J call TRBJ2-5; 8 bases align to TRBD2. Germline V gene sequence: CDR1 SGHAT, CDR2 FQNNGV. There are 16 residues in the CDR3. V trimming: 0 bases; J trimming: 4 bases; junction bases outside the gene matches: 7. CDR3 nucleotides: TGTGCCAGCAGCTTAGATCTCCGGGGGGGAACAGAGACCCAGTACTTC. It specifies CASSLDLRGGTETQYF.

The CDR3: CSASDLAGMNTEAFF. DNA for the CDR3: TGCAGTGCTAGTGATCTTGCCGGCATGAACACTGAAGCTTTCTTT. The chain links TRBV20-1 to TRBJ1-1, with unresolved D. The CDR3 contains 15 residues. Germline V gene lookup returns CDR1 DFQATT and CDR2 SNEGSKA (reference sequence). The V gene lost 3 bases and the J gene lost 0 bases, with 14 bases spanning the gap.

The CDR3 DNA reads TGCAGTGCTCAGAGGGCCCAGGGATCCTATAATTCACCCCTCCACTTT. As protein: CSAQRAQGSYNSPLHF. The gene calls are TRBV20-1 and TRBJ1-6; D is possibly TRBD1 (5 bases). Germline V lookup: CDR1 DFQATT, CDR2 SNEGSKA (reference sequence). With 5 bases removed from V and 1 base from J, the gap between germline ends came to 15 bases. CDR3 size: 16 residues.

This clonotype was detected only a few times. The J gene is TRBJ2-1, the V gene TRBV10-3, with 9 bases matching TRBD1. The germline V gene encodes CDR1 ENHRY and CDR2 SYGVKD. The CDR3 loop spans 19 amino acids. With V trimmed by 0 bases and J by 5 bases, 14 bases remained unmatched. The CDR3 DNA is TGTGCCATCAGTGAGTCGATAATTCTTGCGGGACAGGGCCACAATGAGCAGTTCTTC. It codes for CAISESIILAGQGHNEQFF.

The sample holds a few counts of this clonotype. The genes are TRBV6-1 and TRBJ2-7; maybe TRBD1 (6 bases). Trimming removed 6 bases at V and 0 bases at J, with 12 bases between. The CDR3 length is 14 residues. Germline CDR1 MNHNS, CDR2 SASEGT. The CDR3 reads CASRATGSSYEQYF. DNA of the CDR3: TGTGCCAGCAGAGCGACAGGAAGCTCCTACGAGCAGTACTTC.

This clonotype showed up just a few times. The chain joins TRBV27 to TRBJ2-7; 12 nucleotides agree with TRBD2. V lost 10 bases, J lost 2 bases, and 3 bases stayed unmatched. The CDR3 covers 13 residues. CDR1 is MNHEY and CDR2 is SMNVEV in the germline V gene (reference sequence). The CDR3 sequence: CATRLAGAYEQYF. CDR3 sequence (DNA): TGTGCCACCAGACTAGCGGGAGCCTACGAGCAGTACTTC.

This clonotype was found a few times. The V and J genes are TRBV14 and TRBJ1-2; D is unresolved. The CDR3 has 13 residues. Germline values: CDR1 SGHDN, CDR2 FVKESK. V shed 0 bases and J shed 4 bases, with 6 bases lying between them. This chain's CDR3 is CASSQDPSYGYTF. CDR3 DNA: TGTGCCAGCAGCCAAGATCCCAGCTATGGCTACACCTTC.

This clonotype was counted a few times. The rearrangement uses TRBV5-1 and TRBJ2-1; 9 bases match TRBD1. Germline V CDR1 and CDR2: SGHRS, YFSETQ. This CDR3 has 14 amino acids. Germline trimming cut 9 bases from V and 5 bases from J; bases unmatched to any gene: 9. CDR3 residues: CATMTGQGNNEQFF. The CDR3 bases are TGCGCCACAATGACGGGACAGGGTAACAATGAGCAGTTCTTC. Based on the CDR3 plus reference TRBV5-1 and TRBJ2-1, the full variable domain is KAGVTQTPRYLIKTRGQQVTLSCSPISGHRSVSWYQQTPGQGLQFLFEYFSETQRNKGNFPGRFSGRQFSNSRSEMNVSTLELGDSALYLCATMTGQGNNEQFFGPGTRLTVL.

The CDR3 nucleotides read TGCAGCGTTGAAGCCCCCATTGGGCCACAGAGTATTTTTACCAAAAACATTCAGTACTTC. Its translation: CSVEAPIGPQSIFTKNIQYF. The V and J genes are TRBV29-1 and TRBJ2-4; D gene unclear. V gave up 1 base and J gave up 2 bases, with 27 bases separating them. CDR1 is SQVTM and CDR2 is ANQGSEA in the germline V gene. The CDR3 spans 20 residues.

The CDR3: CSARDPRAGRDTEAFF. The DNA of the CDR3 is TGCAGTGCTAGAGATCCCCGAGCAGGGAGAGACACTGAAGCTTTCTTT. The V and J genes are TRBV20-1 and TRBJ1-1, with D perhaps matching TRBD1 (5 bases). Germline values: CDR1 DFQATT, CDR2 SNEGSKA (reference sequence). CDR3 length: 16 residues. V dropped 0 bases and J dropped 3 bases, with 17 bases sitting between them.

The rearrangement links TRBV9 to TRBJ2-1, with TRBD2 matching over 10 bases. Germline V gives CDR1 SGDLS, CDR2 YYNGEE. CDR3 size: 16 residues. J lost 8 bases, V lost 0 bases, and 8 bases had no gene match. The CDR3 coding sequence is TGTGCCAGCAGCGTAGCTACCAGCGGGGGGGCCCATGAGCAGTTCTTC. It yields the protein CASSVATSGGAHEQFF.

The chain joins TRBV15 to TRBJ2-4; possibly TRBD1 for D (6 bases). The CDR3 runs 15 residues. V was pared by 1 base and J by 6 bases, with 13 bases between. Germline loops: CDR1 LNHNV, CDR2 YYDKDF (reference sequence). This chain's CDR3 is CATSRVGAAGNIQYF. The CDR3 bases are TGTGCCACCAGCAGAGTGGGGGCAGCCGGAAACATTCAGTACTTC.

The rearrangement uses TRBV10-3 and TRBJ2-7, with 8 bases matching TRBD2. V lost 11 bases, J lost 7 bases, and 19 bases stayed unmatched. The germline CDR1 and CDR2 sequences are ENHRY and SYGVKD. CDR3 length: 15 residues. The CDR3 nucleotides are TGTGCCGCTAGGGGGGCGGGGGGTACTAAGGGGGAGCAGTACTTC. It encodes CAARGAGGTKGEQYF.